The text below deals with one T cell receptor beta chain. The specificity of this receptor is unknown. It has no much larger one-base neighbor in the sample; base qualities were not kept. These data are taken from a study of blood T cells in healthy people across ages (dated by TCRdb to the mid-2010s). Turning to the overall study: In model experiments, template switching captured about one uniquely barcoded TCR beta cDNA molecule for every two T cells. Donors were grouped into four age groups: young (average approximately 15 years), middle-aged (39), aged (about 59) and long-lived (around 80). Donors of different ages were randomly distributed across sequencing lanes to avoid experimental bias. The study analyzed two additional independent replicas of 1 million unique cDNA reads from the same blood draw for two donors, one aged 18 to 30 and one aged 80 or older. Age-related changes in TCR beta repertoire diversity were measured in the study by deep sequencing normalized with unique cDNA molecular identifiers. The investigation overall reported the following: Compared with the aged group, more naive CD4+ T cells, fewer expanded clones and increased TCR diversity were shown by the long-lived group, suggesting age selection. Because profiling used bulk unsorted PBMCs, naive and antigen-experienced compartments could not be compared conclusively. As age increased, observed TCR beta diversity per million T cells dropped in a roughly linear way, and a significant reduction was already evident by age 40. Estimates of total diversity from one million sequenced T cells were regarded as lower bounds and underestimates. A strong correlation was found between observed TCR beta diversity and the percentage of naive T cells measured by flow cytometry. The CMV infection status of donors was not known, potentially confounding age-related changes in expanded clonotypes.

The donors were about 40 Caucasian individuals from Russia, aged roughly 6 to 100 years, who were systemically healthy. Each donor gave about 9.8 milliliters of peripheral blood, drawn into EDTA-treated Vacutainer tubes. Ficoll-Paque density-gradient centrifugation was used to isolate PBMCs, with at least 6 million per sample. Total RNA was extracted from PBMCs with Trizol reagent, with at least 6 micrograms obtained per sample. The percentages of naive CD45RAhigh/CD27high T cells were determined by flow cytometry on a PBMC aliquot from every donor. The germline V and J ends show losses of 5 bases and 4 bases respectively, and no gene match explains 5 bases of the junction. The CDR3 measures 15 amino acids from cysteine to phenylalanine. Solely the CDR3 DNA is kept, with 45 bases framed from the first base. For CDR1 and CDR2, the germline V gene lists MNHEY and SVGAGI. The method behind the library was 5' RACE. The run used an Illumina HiSeq 2500. A second about 7 to 12 cycle PCR used a sample-barcoded 5' primer and a J-beta primer mix. A unique molecular identifier was introduced onto each TCR beta cDNA molecule by a template-switch 5' adaptor carrying 12 random nucleotides. Each sample yielded at least 2.5 million CDR3-containing paired-end reads. First-strand cDNA was synthesized from all RNA with the Mint cDNA synthesis kit, primed by a TRBC-specific oligonucleotide. After uracil-DNA glycosylase treatment, a first 18-cycle PCR used universal primers M1SS and BC2_uni_R on all cDNA. On the authors' methods: For normalization, 1 million high-quality reads, each with a distinct molecular identifier, were randomly selected from each sample. Reads sharing molecular identifiers were discarded rather than binned into consensus sequences. MiTCR, run with a Q25 quality threshold and the strictest error-elimination algorithm, handled CDR3 identification, clonotype clustering and error correction. A nonparametric unseen species model using Euler transformation provided a lower-bound estimate of total TCR beta diversity. TCRdb trimmed the raw reads at Q25, called clones with MiXCR and kept productive beta chains. Under each unique CDR3 protein, matching rows form one entry showing the most common genes and DNA. The V and J calls follow TCRdb's processing rather than the paper's. A total of 1.5 million to 2 million distinct CDR3 sequences appear in this sample, less than 50% of them only once. Jointly, the top ten make up 2.1% of the sample.

The sequence derives from a woman aged 35 to 49 in good health. Sequenced material: blood. The sequence joins TRBV6-5 to TRBJ2-3, with TRBD1 identical over 11 junction bases. The base sequence is TGTGCCAGCAGTCGGTGGGACAGGGGGGCAGATACGCAGTATTTT. Protein translation: CASSRWDRGADTQYF.